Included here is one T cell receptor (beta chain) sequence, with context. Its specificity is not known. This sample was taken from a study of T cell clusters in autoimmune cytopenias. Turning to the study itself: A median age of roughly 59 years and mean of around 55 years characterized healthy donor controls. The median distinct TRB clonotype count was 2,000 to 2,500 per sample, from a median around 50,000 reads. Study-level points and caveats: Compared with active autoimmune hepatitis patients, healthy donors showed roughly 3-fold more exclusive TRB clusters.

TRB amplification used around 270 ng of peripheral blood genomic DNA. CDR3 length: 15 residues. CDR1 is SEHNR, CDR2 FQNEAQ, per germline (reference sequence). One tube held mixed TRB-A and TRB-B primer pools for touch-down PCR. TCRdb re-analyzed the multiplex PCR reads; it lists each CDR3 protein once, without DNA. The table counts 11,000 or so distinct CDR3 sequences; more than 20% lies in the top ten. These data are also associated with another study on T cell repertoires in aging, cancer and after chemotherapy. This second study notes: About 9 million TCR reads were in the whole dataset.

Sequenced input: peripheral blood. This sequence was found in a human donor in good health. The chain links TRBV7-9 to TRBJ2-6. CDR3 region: CASSLRVSGANVLTF.